This TCR beta chain was profiled in a study of OX40 agonist ivuxolimab in advanced cancers. Germline V lookup: CDR1 GTSNPN, CDR2 SVGIG (reference sequence). The V segment lost 1 base and the J segment 0 bases; nucleotides outside the gene matches: 5. The CDR3 is made up of 16 amino acids. Profiled with immunoSEQ multiplex PCR; TCRdb holds only in-frame clones, not every one. The data contain tens of thousands of clones, about 90% of them singletons. Broader study findings: Doses of 0.1 to 3.0 mg/kg were accompanied by clonal expansion of CD4+ and CD8+ blood T cells by week 6.

As concerns this clone: Its antigen remains unidentified.

The clonotype was recovered from an adult with an advanced solid tumor such as melanoma, head and neck, liver or kidney cancer. The material was CD4+ or CD8+ T cells sorted from blood, obtained in a trial of the OX40 agonist ivuxolimab. The rearrangement links TRBV30 to TRBJ2-1; 8 bases align to TRBD1. The CDR3 bases are TGTGCCTGGAGTGCTGCAGGGGGCGCCTCCTACAATGAGCAGTTCTTC. Encoded protein: CAWSAAGGASYNEQFF.